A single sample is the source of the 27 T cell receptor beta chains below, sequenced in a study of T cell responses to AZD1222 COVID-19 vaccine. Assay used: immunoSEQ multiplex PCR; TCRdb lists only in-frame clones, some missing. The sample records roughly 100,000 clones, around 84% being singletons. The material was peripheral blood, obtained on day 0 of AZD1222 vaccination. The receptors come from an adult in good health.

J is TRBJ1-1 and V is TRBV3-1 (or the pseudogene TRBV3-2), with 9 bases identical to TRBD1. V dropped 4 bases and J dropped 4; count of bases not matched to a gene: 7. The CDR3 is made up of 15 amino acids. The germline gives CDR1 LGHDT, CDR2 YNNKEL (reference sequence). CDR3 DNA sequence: TGTGCCAGCAGCCCAGCCGGGACAGGGACCACTGAAGCTTTCTTT. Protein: CASSPAGTGTTEAFF.

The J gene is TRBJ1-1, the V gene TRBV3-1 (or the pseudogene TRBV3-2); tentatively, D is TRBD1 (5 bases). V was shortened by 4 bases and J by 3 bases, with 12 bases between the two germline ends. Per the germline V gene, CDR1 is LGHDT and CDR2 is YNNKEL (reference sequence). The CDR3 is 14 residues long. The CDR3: CASSPRDSDTEAFF. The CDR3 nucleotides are TGTGCCAGCAGCCCTCGGGACTCGGACACTGAAGCTTTCTTT.

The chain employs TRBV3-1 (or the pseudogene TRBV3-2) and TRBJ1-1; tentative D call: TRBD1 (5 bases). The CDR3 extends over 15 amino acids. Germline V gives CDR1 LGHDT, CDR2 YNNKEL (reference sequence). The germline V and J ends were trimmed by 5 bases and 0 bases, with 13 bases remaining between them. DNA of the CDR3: TGTGCCAGCAGCGATTGGGGACGGATGAACACTGAAGCTTTCTTT. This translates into CASSDWGRMNTEAFF.

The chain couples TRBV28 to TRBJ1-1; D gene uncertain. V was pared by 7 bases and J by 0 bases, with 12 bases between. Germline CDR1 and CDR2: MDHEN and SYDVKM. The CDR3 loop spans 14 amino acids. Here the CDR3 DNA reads TGTGCCAGCACTACCGACCGGGTGAACACTGAAGCTTTCTTT. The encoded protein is CASTTDRVNTEAFF.

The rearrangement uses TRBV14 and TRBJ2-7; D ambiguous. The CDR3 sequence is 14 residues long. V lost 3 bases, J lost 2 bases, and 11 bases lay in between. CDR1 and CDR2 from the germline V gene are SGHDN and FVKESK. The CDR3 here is CASSHQLSPYEQYF. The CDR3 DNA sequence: TGTGCCAGCAGCCATCAACTCTCCCCCTACGAGCAGTACTTC.

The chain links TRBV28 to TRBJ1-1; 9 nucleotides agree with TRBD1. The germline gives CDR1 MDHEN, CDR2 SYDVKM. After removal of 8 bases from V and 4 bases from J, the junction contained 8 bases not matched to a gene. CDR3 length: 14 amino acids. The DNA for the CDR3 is TGTGCCAGCGCCCCGGGACAGGGTGGCACTGAAGCTTTCTTT. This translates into CASAPGQGGTEAFF.

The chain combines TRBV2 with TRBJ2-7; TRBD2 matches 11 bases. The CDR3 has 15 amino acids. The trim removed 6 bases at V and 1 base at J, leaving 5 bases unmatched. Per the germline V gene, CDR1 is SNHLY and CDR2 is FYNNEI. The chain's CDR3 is CASRARLAGSYEQYF. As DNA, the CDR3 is TGTGCCAGCAGGGCCCGACTAGCGGGGTCCTACGAGCAGTACTTC.

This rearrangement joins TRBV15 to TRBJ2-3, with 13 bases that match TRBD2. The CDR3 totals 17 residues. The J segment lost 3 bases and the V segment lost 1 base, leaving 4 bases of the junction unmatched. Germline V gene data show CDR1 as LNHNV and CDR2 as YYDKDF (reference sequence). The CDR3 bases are TGTGCCACCAGCAGAGGAAGGACTAGCGGGAGAACAGATACGCAGTATTTT. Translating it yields CATSRGRTSGRTDTQYF. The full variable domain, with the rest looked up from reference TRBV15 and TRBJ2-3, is DAMVIQNPRYQVTQFGKPVTLSCSQTLNHNVMYWYQQKSSQAPKLLFHYYDKDFNNEADTPDNFQSRRPNTSFCFLDIRSPGLGDTAMYLCATSRGRTSGRTDTQYFGPGTRLTVL.

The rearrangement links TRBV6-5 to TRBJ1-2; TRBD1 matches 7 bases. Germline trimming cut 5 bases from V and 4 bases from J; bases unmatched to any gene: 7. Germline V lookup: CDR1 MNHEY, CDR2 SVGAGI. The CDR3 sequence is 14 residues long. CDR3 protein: CASSTYRGGYGYTF. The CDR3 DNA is TGTGCCAGCAGTACCTACAGGGGAGGCTATGGCTACACCTTC.

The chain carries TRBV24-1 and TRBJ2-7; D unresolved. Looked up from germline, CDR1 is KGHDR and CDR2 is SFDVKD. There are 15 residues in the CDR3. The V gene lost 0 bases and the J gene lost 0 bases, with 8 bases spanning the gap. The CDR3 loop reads CATSDLLASSYEQYF. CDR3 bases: TGTGCCACCAGTGATTTGCTCGCCAGCTCCTACGAGCAGTACTTC.

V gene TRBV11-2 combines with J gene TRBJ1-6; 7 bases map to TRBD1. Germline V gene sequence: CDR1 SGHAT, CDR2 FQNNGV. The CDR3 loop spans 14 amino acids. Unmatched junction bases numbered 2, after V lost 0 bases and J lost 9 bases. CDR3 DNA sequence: TGTGCCAGCAGCTTAGAAACAGGGGTTTCACCCCTCCACTTT. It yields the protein CASSLETGVSPLHF.

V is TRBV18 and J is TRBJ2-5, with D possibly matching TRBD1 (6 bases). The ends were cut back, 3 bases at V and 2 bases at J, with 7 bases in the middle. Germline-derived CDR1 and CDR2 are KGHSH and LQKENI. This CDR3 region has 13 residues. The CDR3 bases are TGTGCCAGCTCACCGGACAGACAAGAGACCCAGTACTTC. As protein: CASSPDRQETQYF.

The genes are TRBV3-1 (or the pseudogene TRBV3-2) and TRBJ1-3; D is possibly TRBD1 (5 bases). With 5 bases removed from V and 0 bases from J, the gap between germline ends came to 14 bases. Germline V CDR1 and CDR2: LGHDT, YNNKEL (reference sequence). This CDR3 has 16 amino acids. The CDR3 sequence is CASSFQGALSGNTIYF. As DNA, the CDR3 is TGTGCCAGCAGCTTCCAGGGAGCGCTCTCTGGAAACACCATATATTTT.

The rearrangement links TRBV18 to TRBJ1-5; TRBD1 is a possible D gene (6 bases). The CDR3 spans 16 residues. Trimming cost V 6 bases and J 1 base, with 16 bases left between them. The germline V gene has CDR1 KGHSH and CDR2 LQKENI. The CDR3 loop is CASSNGGLVSNQPQHF. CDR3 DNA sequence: TGTGCCAGCTCCAACGGGGGGCTCGTCAGCAATCAGCCCCAGCATTTT.

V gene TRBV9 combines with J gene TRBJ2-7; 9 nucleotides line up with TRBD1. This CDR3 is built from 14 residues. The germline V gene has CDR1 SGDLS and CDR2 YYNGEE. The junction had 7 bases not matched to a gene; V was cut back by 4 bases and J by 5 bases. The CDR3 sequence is CASSSTGGFDEQYF. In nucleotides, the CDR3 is TGTGCCAGCAGCTCTACAGGGGGCTTCGACGAGCAGTACTTC.

CDR3 in DNA: TGTGCCAGTAGCCTTTACAATGAGCAGTTCTTC. It specifies CASSLYNEQFF. The V and J genes are TRBV28 and TRBJ2-1, with no clear D. Trimming removed 9 bases from V and 4 bases from J, with 7 bases in between. Looked up from germline, CDR1 is MDHEN and CDR2 is SYDVKM. The CDR3 has 11 amino acids.

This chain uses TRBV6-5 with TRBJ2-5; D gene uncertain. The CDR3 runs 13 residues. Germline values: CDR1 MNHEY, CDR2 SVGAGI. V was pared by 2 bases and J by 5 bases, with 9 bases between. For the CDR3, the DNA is TGTGCCAGCAGTTACCTAAGTGGGGAGACCCAGTACTTC. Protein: CASSYLSGETQYF.

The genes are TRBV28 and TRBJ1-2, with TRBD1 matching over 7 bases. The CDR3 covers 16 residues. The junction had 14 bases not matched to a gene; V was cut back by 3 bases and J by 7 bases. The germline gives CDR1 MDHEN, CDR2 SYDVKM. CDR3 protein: CASSLEGAPPGSGYTF. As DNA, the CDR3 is TGTGCCAGCAGTTTGGAGGGGGCCCCACCAGGGAGTGGCTACACCTTC.

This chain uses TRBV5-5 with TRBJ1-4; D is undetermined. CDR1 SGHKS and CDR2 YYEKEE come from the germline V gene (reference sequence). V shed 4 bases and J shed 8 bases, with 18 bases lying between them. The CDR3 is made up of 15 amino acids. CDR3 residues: CASSPGPSGWEKLFF. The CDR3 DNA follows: TGTGCCAGCAGCCCAGGACCATCTGGGTGGGAAAAACTGTTTTTT.

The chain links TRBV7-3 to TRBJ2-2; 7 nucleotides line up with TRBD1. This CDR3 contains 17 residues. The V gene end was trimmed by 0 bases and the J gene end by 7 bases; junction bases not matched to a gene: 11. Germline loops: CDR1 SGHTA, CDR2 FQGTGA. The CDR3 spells CASSLTRGGQVGGELFF. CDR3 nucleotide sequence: TGTGCCAGCAGCTTAACGCGAGGGGGCCAGGTTGGCGGGGAGCTGTTTTTT.

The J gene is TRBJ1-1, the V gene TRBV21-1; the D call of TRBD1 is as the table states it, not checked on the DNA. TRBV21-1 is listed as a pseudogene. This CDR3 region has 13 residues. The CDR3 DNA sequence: TGTGCCAGCAGCAAAGTTGGGACAGATGAAGCTTTCTTT. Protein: CASSKVGTDEAFF.

The CDR3 loop is CASSLVADTRSYEQYF. CDR3 coding DNA: TGTGCCAGCAGTTTGGTGGCTGACACTCGCTCCTACGAGCAGTACTTC. This chain links TRBV27 with TRBJ2-7; D is ambiguous. Trimming pared 3 bases from V and 0 bases from J, leaving 15 bases between. Germline V gene data show CDR1 as MNHEY and CDR2 as SMNVEV (reference sequence). This CDR3 contains 16 residues.

This CDR3 is CASSGVTMNTEAFF. The CDR3 bases are TGCGCCAGCAGTGGGGTCACCATGAACACTGAAGCTTTCTTT. The chain uses TRBV5-1 and TRBJ1-1; D not resolved. The CDR3 totals 14 residues. The germline V gene encodes CDR1 SGHRS and CDR2 YFSETQ. V lost 5 bases and J lost 0, with 11 bases in between.

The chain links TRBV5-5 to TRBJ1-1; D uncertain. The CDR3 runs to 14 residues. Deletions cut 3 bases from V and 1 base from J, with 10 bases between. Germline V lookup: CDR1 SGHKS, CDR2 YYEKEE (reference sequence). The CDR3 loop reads CASSSSWANTEAFF. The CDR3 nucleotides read TGTGCCAGCAGCTCCAGCTGGGCGAACACTGAAGCTTTCTTT.

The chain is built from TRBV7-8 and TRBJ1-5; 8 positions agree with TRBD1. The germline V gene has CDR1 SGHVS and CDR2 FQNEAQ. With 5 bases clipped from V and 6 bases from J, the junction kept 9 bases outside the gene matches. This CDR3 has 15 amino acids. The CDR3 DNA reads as TGTGCCAGCAGCATACGGACAGGGAGAGGTCAGCCCCAGCATTTT. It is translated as CASSIRTGRGQPQHF.

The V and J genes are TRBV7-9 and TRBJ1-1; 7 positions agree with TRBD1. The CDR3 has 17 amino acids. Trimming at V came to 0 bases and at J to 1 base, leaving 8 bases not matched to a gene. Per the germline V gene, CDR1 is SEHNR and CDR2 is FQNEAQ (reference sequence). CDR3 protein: CASSLAYLRDRNTEAFF. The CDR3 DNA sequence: TGTGCCAGCAGCTTAGCCTACTTACGGGACAGGAACACTGAAGCTTTCTTT.

CDR3 nucleotides: TGTGCCAGCAGTTACCCGAATGGGGGAGAGACCCAGTACTTC. Translation: CASSYPNGGETQYF. The genes are TRBV6-2 or TRBV6-3 and TRBJ2-5, with D tentatively TRBD1 or TRBD2 (5 bases each). V was trimmed by 2 bases and J by 4 bases, leaving 11 bases between them. The CDR3 is 14 residues long. Germline loops: CDR1 MNHEY, CDR2 SVGEGT.